This TCR beta chain emerged from a study of OX40 agonist ivuxolimab in advanced cancers. The CDR3 covers 14 residues. Trimming removed 3 bases at V and 3 bases at J, with 11 bases between. Germline V gene lookup returns CDR1 SGHTA and CDR2 FQGTGA. This clone was picked up a small number of times. Data came from immunoSEQ multiplex PCR; TCRdb stores just in-frame clones and leaves some out. The table has roughly 50,000 clones, roughly 82% seen once. The J gene is TRBJ1-1, the V gene TRBV7-3, with unresolved D. This sequence originates from an adult with an advanced solid tumor such as melanoma, head and neck, liver or kidney cancer. The sample in question was CD4+ or CD8+ T cells sorted from blood, obtained in a trial of the OX40 agonist ivuxolimab. The CDR3 region is CASSFSGPDTEAFF. In nucleotides, the CDR3 is TGTGCCAGCAGCTTTTCTGGGCCTGACACTGAAGCTTTCTTT.